Presented here are 21 T cell receptor beta chains from one specimen sequenced in a study of T cell responses to AZD1222 COVID-19 vaccine. Profiled with immunoSEQ multiplex PCR; TCRdb holds only in-frame clones, not every one. The sample holds approximately 140,000 clones, under 95% seen once. The sequencing here drew on peripheral blood, taken 28 days after the second AZD1222 dose. These receptors all stem from an adult who received the AZD1222 COVID-19 vaccine.

This chain joins TRBV7-9 and TRBJ1-1, with TRBD1 identical over 8 bases. The ends lost 5 bases at V and 9 bases at J; junction bases unmatched: 8. CDR1 and CDR2 from the germline V gene are SEHNR and FQNEAQ (reference sequence). This CDR3 region has 13 residues. CDR3 sequence reads: CASSDRGQGKAFF. DNA for the CDR3: TGTGCCAGCAGCGACCGCGGACAGGGAAAAGCTTTCTTT.

V is TRBV7-3 and J is TRBJ2-5, with 9 bases identical to TRBD2. The CDR3 sequence is 16 residues long. The V segment lost 0 bases and the J segment 2 bases; nucleotides outside the gene matches: 4. Germline CDR1 and CDR2: SGHTA and FQGTGA. In DNA form, the CDR3 reads TGTGCCAGCAGCTTAACGGTTACTAGCGGGCAAGAGACCCAGTACTTC. It encodes CASSLTVTSGQETQYF.

The chain is built from TRBV19 and TRBJ2-3; perhaps TRBD2 as D (7 bases). Per germline, CDR1 LNHDA and CDR2 SQIVND (reference sequence). This CDR3 is built from 14 residues. V lost 4 bases and J 3 bases, leaving 11 bases between the germline ends. The CDR3 nucleotides are TGTGCCAGTAGTAGGGGGGGCTTTACAGATACGCAGTATTTT. It yields the protein CASSRGGFTDTQYF.

The chain combines TRBV6-5 with TRBJ1-1; perhaps TRBD1 as D (6 bases). The ends were cut back, 5 bases at V and 1 base at J, with 11 bases in the middle. The CDR3 has 14 residues. From germline, CDR1 is MNHEY and CDR2 SVGAGI. CDR3 region: CASSRQVTNTEAFF. In nucleotides, the CDR3 is TGTGCCAGCAGTAGACAGGTTACGAACACTGAAGCTTTCTTT.

The gene calls are TRBV5-8 and TRBJ2-7; weak D call: TRBD1 (6 bases). Germline lookup yields CDR1 SGHTS and CDR2 YDEGEE. CDR3 length: 14 amino acids. V lost 6 bases, J lost 3 bases, and 16 bases lay in between. CDR3 loop: CASTRRTAGYEQYF. As DNA, the CDR3 is TGTGCCAGCACCCGGAGGACAGCCGGCTACGAGCAGTACTTC.

This chain links TRBV4-1 with TRBJ1-6; D might be TRBD1 (5 bases). The CDR3 totals 16 residues. Deletions cut 4 bases from V and 4 bases from J, with 14 bases between. Germline CDR1 reads MGHRA; CDR2 reads YSYEKL. The CDR3 region is CASSRDSNSYNSPLHF. CDR3 nucleotides: TGCGCCAGCAGCCGCGACAGTAATTCTTATAATTCACCCCTCCACTTT.

The CDR3 region is CASSLFQWESPAYEQYF. CDR3 bases: TGTGCCAGCAGTTTATTTCAGTGGGAGAGTCCCGCCTACGAGCAGTACTTC. The gene calls are TRBV28 and TRBJ2-7; TRBD2 might be the D (5 bases). There are 17 residues in the CDR3. V was shortened by 1 base and J by 2 bases, with 18 bases between the two germline ends. Germline V gene data show CDR1 as MDHEN and CDR2 as SYDVKM. Full variable domain (rest looked up from reference TRBV28 and TRBJ2-7): DVKVTQSSRYLVKRTGEKVFLECVQDMDHENMFWYRQDPGLGLRLIYFSYDVKMKEKGDIPEGYSVSREKKERFSLILESASTNQTSMYLCASSLFQWESPAYEQYFGPGTRLTVT.

The V call is TRBV29-1, the J call TRBJ2-1, with D perhaps matching TRBD1 (5 bases). V lost 3 bases, J lost 3 bases, and 6 bases lay in between. The CDR3 length is 12 residues. Germline-derived CDR1 and CDR2 are SQVTM and ANQGSEA. Here the CDR3 reads CSVDDSYNEQFF. The CDR3 DNA is TGCAGCGTTGATGACAGCTACAATGAGCAGTTCTTC.

The chain couples TRBV19 to TRBJ2-2; D possibly corresponds to TRBD2 (6 bases). The CDR3 has 15 residues. Trimming shortened V by 10 bases and J by 3 bases, and 18 bases separated the two germline ends. Germline values: CDR1 LNHDA, CDR2 SQIVND (reference sequence). CDR3 loop: CATTTRREDTGELFF. CDR3 DNA: TGTGCCACTACAACCAGAAGGGAGGACACCGGGGAGCTGTTTTTT. Using reference TRBV19 and TRBJ2-2 for the parts outside the CDR3, the full variable domain is DGGITQSPKYLFRKEGQNVTLSCEQNLNHDAMYWYRQDPGQGLRLIYYSQIVNDFQKGDIAEGYSVSREKKESFPLTVTSAQKNPTAFYLCATTTRREDTGELFFGEGSRLTVL.

This clone was recorded once. The V gene is TRBV11-2, the J gene TRBJ2-5; 12 positions match TRBD2. Germline loops: CDR1 SGHAT, CDR2 FQNNGV. The V gene end was trimmed by 5 bases and the J gene end by 3 bases; junction bases not matched to a gene: 4. The CDR3 has 15 residues. The chain's CDR3 is CASSPRLAGEETQYF. CDR3 bases: TGTGCCAGCAGCCCGAGACTAGCGGGAGAAGAGACCCAGTACTTC.

The V call is TRBV28, the J call TRBJ1-2; the D is unclear. Trimming left V 4 bases short and J 0 bases short, with 9 bases between. The CDR3 has 14 residues. CDR1 and CDR2 (germline): MDHEN, SYDVKM. Here the CDR3 reads CASSYTGANYGYTF. In DNA, the CDR3 is TGTGCCAGCAGTTACACCGGGGCTAACTATGGCTACACCTTC.

In nucleotides, the CDR3 is TGTGCCAGCAGCTTAGGACCTTACAATGAGCAGTTCTTC. Protein: CASSLGPYNEQFF. V usage is TRBV6-4 and J usage is TRBJ2-1; D gene uncertain. The ends were cut back, 6 bases at V and 4 bases at J, with 10 bases in the middle. Germline CDR1 reads MRHNA; CDR2 reads SNTAGT. This CDR3 has 13 amino acids.

The rearrangement joins TRBV28 to TRBJ1-1, with a possible D match to TRBD1 (5 bases). The germline CDR1 and CDR2 sequences are MDHEN and SYDVKM. Trimming removed 3 bases at V and 1 base at J, with 18 bases between. This CDR3 comprises 17 residues. CDR3 loop: CASSFGSLGGWNTEAFF. As DNA, the CDR3 is TGTGCCAGCAGTTTTGGTTCGCTCGGGGGTTGGAACACTGAAGCTTTCTTT.

This clone has a handful of counts. The genes are TRBV6-5 and TRBJ1-6, with TRBD1 matching over 8 bases. The junction had 9 bases not matched to a gene; V was cut back by 6 bases and J by 8 bases. CDR1 is MNHEY and CDR2 is SVGAGI in the germline V gene. This CDR3 is 15 amino acids long. This CDR3 is CASSSGQGPHSPLHF. CDR3 in DNA: TGTGCCAGCAGCTCTGGACAGGGCCCGCATTCACCCCTCCACTTT.

CDR3 protein: CASSSPGEGDQPQHF. The CDR3 nucleotides are TGTGCCAGCAGTAGCCCAGGGGAAGGGGATCAGCCCCAGCATTTT. This chain links TRBV28 with TRBJ1-5; D possibly corresponds to TRBD1 (6 bases). CDR3 length: 15 residues. Looked up from germline, CDR1 is MDHEN and CDR2 is SYDVKM. V was trimmed by 5 bases and J by 5 bases, leaving 16 bases between them. Full variable domain (missing parts from reference TRBV28 and TRBJ1-5): DVKVTQSSRYLVKRTGEKVFLECVQDMDHENMFWYRQDPGLGLRLIYFSYDVKMKEKGDIPEGYSVSREKKERFSLILESASTNQTSMYLCASSSPGEGDQPQHFGDGTRLSIL.

The CDR3 DNA is TGTGCCAGCAGTGCGAGTACGGAGGGAGGCTATGGCTACACCTTC. It is translated as CASSASTEGGYGYTF. The chain employs TRBV25-1 and TRBJ1-2, with D unclear. Germline V gene lookup returns CDR1 MGHDK and CDR2 SYGVNS. V was pared by 4 bases and J by 4 bases, with 16 bases between. The CDR3 has 15 amino acids.

The chain combines TRBV7-9 with TRBJ1-5, with 8 nucleotides matching TRBD1. V gave up 2 bases and J gave up 0 bases; unmatched junction bases: 3. Germline CDR1 is SEHNR and CDR2 is FQNEAQ (reference sequence). The CDR3 consists of 16 residues. CDR3 sequence reads: CASSLRTGNSNQPQHF. The CDR3 region has the DNA TGTGCCAGCAGCTTACGGACAGGGAATAGCAATCAGCCCCAGCATTTT.

In this sample, this clone turned up once. The V call is TRBV19, the J call TRBJ2-5; D not resolved. Germline-derived CDR1 and CDR2 are LNHDA and SQIVND (reference sequence). The V and J ends lost 5 bases and 5 bases respectively, with 12 bases between them. The CDR3 totals 13 residues. CDR3 sequence reads: CASSRGVEETQYF. CDR3 sequence (DNA): TGTGCCAGTAGTCGTGGGGTCGAGGAGACCCAGTACTTC.

The chain uses TRBV30 and TRBJ2-5, with D tentatively TRBD2 (5 bases). Trimming left V 2 bases short and J 6 bases short, with 7 bases between. Germline lookup yields CDR1 GTSNPN and CDR2 SVGIG (reference sequence). The CDR3 totals 11 residues. The CDR3 region has the DNA TGTGCCTGGAGTACTAGTAAGACCCAGTACTTC. It yields the protein CAWSTSKTQYF.

The count of this clone is one. The CDR3 region has the DNA TGTGCCTGGAGTGACAGGGGTGGCTACGAGCAGTACTTC. Translating gives CAWSDRGGYEQYF. The J gene is TRBJ2-7, the V gene TRBV30, with 7 bases lining up with TRBD1. The germline V gene encodes CDR1 GTSNPN and CDR2 SVGIG (reference sequence). The trim removed 1 base at V and 3 bases at J, leaving 3 bases unmatched. The CDR3 loop spans 13 amino acids.

This chain uses TRBV7-9 with TRBJ2-7; D is uncertain. Trimming took 4 bases from V and 6 from J, leaving 19 bases between them. CDR3 length: 15 amino acids. Germline CDR1 SEHNR, CDR2 FQNEAQ (reference sequence). CDR3 sequence: CASSYRPTITAEQYF. CDR3 nucleotide sequence: TGTGCCAGCAGCTATCGACCTACTATAACCGCCGAGCAGTACTTC.